This T cell receptor (beta chain) is from a study of blood T cell repertoires in COVID-19. Using immunoSEQ multiplex PCR, the repertoire was profiled, and TCRdb retains in-frame clones only, with some absent. The sample contains around 100,000 clones, about 86% of which appear only once. Germline-derived CDR1 and CDR2 are SEHNR and FQNEAQ (reference sequence). This CDR3 contains 12 residues. The V gene lost 5 bases and the J gene lost 3 bases, with 7 bases spanning the gap. Specimen: peripheral blood. The TCR sequence derives from a man aged 80 or over with acute or convalescent COVID-19. The rearrangement uses TRBV7-9 and TRBJ1-1; D remains unclear. CDR3 in amino acids: CASSPVYTEAFF. Here the CDR3 DNA reads TGTGCCAGCAGCCCTGTTTACACTGAAGCTTTCTTT.